The clone carrying this T cell receptor (beta chain) has more than one count but fewer than ten. Its specificity is not known. Trimming left V 4 bases short and J 3 bases short, with 13 bases between. This CDR3 spans 14 amino acids. Germline V gene sequence: CDR1 GTSNPN, CDR2 SVGIG (reference sequence). The data belong to a study of Ad26.COV2.S vaccination and SARS-CoV-2 variants. Regarding the study as a whole: Recipients given vaccine exceeded placebo recipients in spike-specific TCR breadth.

This table comes from immunoSEQ multiplex PCR, and its TCRdb copy is limited to in-frame clones, with some not included. The sample has about 480,000 clones; around 88% are singletons. The treatment is: some 20 received Ad26.COV2.S at low or high dose, single or two shots; several received placebo; per-sample allocation not given. Each sample was drawn 63 days after the first injection (of vaccine or placebo). Vaccination used an Ad26 vector expressing Wuhan-strain SARS-CoV-2 spike. The chain joins TRBV30 to TRBJ1-5; D gene ambiguous. The TCR comes from a person between 18 and 65 years old who received the Ad26.COV2.S COVID-19 vaccine or a placebo. The sample was peripheral blood, taken in a trial of Ad26.COV2.S vaccine versus placebo. CDR3 residues: CAWTSRGHNQPQHF. The CDR3, as DNA: TGTGCCTGGACGTCGCGGGGTCACAATCAGCCCCAGCATTTT. The whole variable domain, filled in from reference TRBV30 and TRBJ1-5, reads SQTIHQWPATLVQPVGSPLSLECTVEGTSNPNLYWYRQAAGRGLQLLFYSVGIGQISSEVPQNLSASRPQDRQFILSSKKLLLSDSGFYLCAWTSRGHNQPQHFGDGTRLSIL.